The 26 T cell receptor beta chains listed next were all sequenced from one sample in a study of T cell repertoires in cytomegalovirus infection. Antigen specificity for these receptors is unknown. TCRdb recomputed calls from the reads with MiXCR, one row per CDR3 protein. The data contain approximately 990,000 distinct CDR3 sequences, 25% to 40% of them singletons. This sample comprised cultured CD8+ T cells from PBMCs, obtained from culture after CMV antigen stimulation. All receptors come from a human donor in good health (CMV status not recorded). Some clones in this sample may be carry-over from other donors' samples.

This clonotype was observed many times. CDR3 coding DNA: TGTGCCAGCAGCTTAGCGACAGACGAGCAGTTCTTC. Translation: CASSLATDEQFF. This chain links TRBV7-9 with TRBJ2-1, with D tentatively TRBD1 (5 bases). CDR1 is SEHNR and CDR2 is FQNEAQ in the germline V gene (reference sequence). V lost 0 bases, J lost 10 bases, and 7 bases lay in between. The CDR3 is made up of 12 amino acids.

The chain recombines TRBV15 with TRBJ1-5; 8 bases fit TRBD1. V gave up 1 base and J gave up 9 bases; unmatched junction bases: 8. The V gene's germline CDR1 is LNHNV and CDR2 YYDKDF (reference sequence). CDR3 length: 15 amino acids. The CDR3 sequence is CATSRAQGAIWPQHF. CDR3 coding DNA: TGTGCCACCAGCAGAGCCCAGGGGGCCATTTGGCCCCAGCATTTT.

The V gene is TRBV6-5, the J gene TRBJ1-2, with 7 bases aligning to TRBD1. The CDR3 length is 12 residues. V lost 5 bases to trimming and J lost 6 bases; unmatched junction nucleotides: 3. The germline V gene encodes CDR1 MNHEY and CDR2 SVGAGI. The CDR3: CASSPQGDGYTF. The DNA of the CDR3 is TGTGCCAGCAGTCCCCAGGGGGATGGCTACACCTTC.

This clonotype occurred many times. This rearrangement joins TRBV19 to TRBJ1-6, with TRBD1 identical over 9 bases. From germline, CDR1 is LNHDA and CDR2 SQIVND (reference sequence). CDR3 size: 16 residues. The trim removed 5 bases at V and 7 bases at J, leaving 9 bases unmatched. CDR3: CASSLGPGQGNSPLHF. DNA of the CDR3: TGTGCCAGTAGTTTGGGACCGGGACAGGGAAATTCACCCCTCCACTTT.

This clonotype has just a few counts. J is TRBJ2-1 and V is TRBV10-3, with D possibly being TRBD2 (5 bases). The CDR3 contains 12 residues. Germline V lookup: CDR1 ENHRY, CDR2 SYGVKD. Trimming stripped 11 bases from V and 8 bases from J, with 16 bases between. CDR3 region: CAFGISKDEQFF. CDR3 nucleotide sequence: TGTGCCTTCGGGATTTCTAAGGATGAGCAGTTCTTC.

Ten or more counts support this clonotype. The V and J genes are TRBV7-2 and TRBJ2-3; 9 bases are a match to TRBD2. This CDR3 has 20 residues. The V segment lost 6 bases and the J segment 1 base; nucleotides outside the gene matches: 20. Germline CDR1 is SGHTA and CDR2 is FQGNSA. The CDR3 spells CASSHFVWVIAGEGTDTQYF. The DNA of the CDR3 is TGTGCCAGCAGTCACTTCGTCTGGGTAATAGCGGGGGAAGGCACAGATACGCAGTATTTT.

The chain recombines TRBV10-3 with TRBJ2-1; 12 nucleotides agree with TRBD2. Unmatched junction bases numbered 16, after V lost 6 bases and J lost 10 bases. Germline V gene lookup returns CDR1 ENHRY and CDR2 SYGVKD. This CDR3 region has 17 residues. The CDR3 protein is CAISQLGTSGWGTEQFF. The CDR3, as DNA: TGTGCCATCAGCCAACTAGGGACTAGCGGGTGGGGGACGGAGCAGTTCTTC.

V is TRBV7-9 and J is TRBJ2-1, with 9 bases identical to TRBD2. Germline V gene lookup returns CDR1 SEHNR and CDR2 FQNEAQ (reference sequence). J lost 4 bases, V lost 1 base, and 8 bases had no gene match. CDR3 length: 17 residues. The chain's CDR3 is CASSLDSGGYLYNEQFF. CDR3 nucleotide sequence: TGTGCCAGCAGCTTAGATAGCGGGGGCTACTTGTACAATGAGCAGTTCTTC.

The chain joins TRBV6-1 to TRBJ1-5; D is possibly TRBD1 (5 bases). Germline lookup yields CDR1 MNHNS and CDR2 SASEGT. The length of the CDR3 is 14 residues. With 2 bases removed from V and 7 bases from J, the gap between germline ends came to 12 bases. The CDR3 spells CASSEWEGRQPQHF. The CDR3 DNA reads TGTGCCAGCAGTGAATGGGAGGGGAGACAGCCCCAGCATTTT.

This clonotype was seen a few times. The V gene is TRBV19, the J gene TRBJ1-5; D is ambiguous. Germline CDR1 and CDR2: LNHDA and SQIVND (reference sequence). V lost 0 bases to trimming and J lost 4 bases, with 10 bases between them. The CDR3 is 15 residues long. The CDR3 here is CASSIDRRGNQPQHF. The CDR3 bases are TGTGCCAGTAGTATAGATAGACGGGGAAATCAGCCCCAGCATTTT. Combining the CDR3 with reference TRBV19 and TRBJ1-5 gives the whole variable domain DGGITQSPKYLFRKEGQNVTLSCEQNLNHDAMYWYRQDPGQGLRLIYYSQIVNDFQKGDIAEGYSVSREKKESFPLTVTSAQKNPTAFYLCASSIDRRGNQPQHFGDGTRLSIL.

This chain joins TRBV7-8 and TRBJ2-7, with 8 bases that match TRBD1. The germline V gene encodes CDR1 SGHVS and CDR2 FQNEAQ. The V gene end was trimmed by 4 bases and the J gene end by 5 bases; junction bases not matched to a gene: 10. The CDR3 runs 15 residues. CDR3 sequence (DNA): TGTGCCAGCAGCTCGGACAGGGCGCTGGGTCACGAGCAGTACTTC. Residues: CASSSDRALGHEQYF.

This clonotype showed up just a few times. V gene TRBV23-1 combines with J gene TRBJ2-3, with TRBD1 as a possible D gene (6 bases). TRBV23-1 is an ORF, with its function uncertain. Trimming left V 0 bases short and J 6 bases short, with 13 bases between. The CDR3 length is 15 residues. CDR3 nucleotides: TGCGCCAGCAGTCAATCGCGCAGGGGTATGGATACGCAGTATTTT. It yields the protein CASSQSRRGMDTQYF.

The rearrangement uses TRBV3-1 and TRBJ1-6; tentatively, D is TRBD1 (6 bases). The CDR3 totals 15 residues. CDR1 is LGHDT, CDR2 YNNKEL, per germline (reference sequence). V was shortened by 1 base and J by 10 bases, with 14 bases between the two germline ends. The CDR3 DNA follows: TGTGCCAGCAGCCAAGTGGGGGCAGGGTCCTCACCCCTCCACTTT. This gives the protein CASSQVGAGSSPLHF.

This clonotype showed up just a few times. The gene calls are TRBV10-3 and TRBJ1-5; D is perhaps TRBD1 (5 bases). The CDR3 has 13 residues. V lost 2 bases and J lost 5, with 7 bases in between. Germline V gene lookup returns CDR1 ENHRY and CDR2 SYGVKD. CDR3 sequence: CAISEPGDQPQHF. DNA of the CDR3: TGTGCCATCAGTGAGCCGGGGGATCAGCCCCAGCATTTT.

The chain uses TRBV19 and TRBJ2-2; D call uncertain. CDR1 is LNHDA and CDR2 is SQIVND in the germline V gene (reference sequence). The CDR3 is 13 amino acids. Trimming shortened V by 6 bases and J by 3 bases, and 8 bases separated the two germline ends. CDR3 amino acids: CASRPAYTGELFF. Here the CDR3 DNA reads TGTGCCAGTAGACCCGCTTACACCGGGGAGCTGTTTTTT.

The chain carries TRBV13 and TRBJ2-1; D remains unclear. V dropped 5 bases and J dropped 8 bases, with 10 bases sitting between them. The CDR3 is 12 residues long. The germline V gene has CDR1 PRHDT and CDR2 FYEKMQ (reference sequence). The CDR3 coding sequence is TGTGCCAGCAGCCTGCATAACGATGAGCAGTTCTTC. This codes for CASSLHNDEQFF.

This clonotype occurred many times. The chain employs TRBV12-3 or TRBV12-4 and TRBJ2-7; D call uncertain. Trimming left V 3 bases short and J 4 bases short, with 7 bases between. The CDR3 contains 12 residues. The CDR3 here is CASSFGRYEQYF. The CDR3 DNA follows: TGTGCCAGCAGTTTCGGCAGATACGAGCAGTACTTC.

This chain joins TRBV10-2 and TRBJ1-1, with a weak D call TRBD1 (5 bases). This CDR3 is built from 15 residues. Germline V gives CDR1 WSHSY, CDR2 SAAADI. V lost 0 bases and J 3 bases, leaving 11 bases between the germline ends. The CDR3 spells CASSESGGRDTEAFF. The CDR3 DNA sequence: TGCGCCAGCAGTGAGTCGGGGGGGAGGGACACTGAAGCTTTCTTT.

In this sample, this clonotype turned up a few times. The chain carries TRBV12-3 or TRBV12-4 and TRBJ2-5, with TRBD2 identical over 8 bases. CDR3 length: 16 amino acids. Losses at the gene ends were 5 bases for V and 5 bases for J; bases not matched to a gene: 13. The CDR3 DNA reads TGTGCCAGCAGTCCGAGTTGGGTAGCGGGGATGGAGACCCAGTACTTC. This codes for CASSPSWVAGMETQYF.

This clonotype was seen a single time. V gene TRBV9 combines with J gene TRBJ2-1; 11 bases map to TRBD2. CDR1 and CDR2 (germline): SGDLS, YYNGEE. The CDR3 contains 15 residues. Trimming took 0 bases from V and 6 from J; bases not matched to a gene: 2. The chain's CDR3 is CASSVAGLAGNEQFF. The CDR3 coding sequence is TGTGCCAGCAGCGTAGCTGGACTAGCGGGCAATGAGCAGTTCTTC. Full variable domain (missing parts from reference TRBV9 and TRBJ2-1): DSGVTQTPKHLITATGQRVTLRCSPRSGDLSVYWYQQSLDQGLQFLIQYYNGEERAKGNILERFSAQQFPDLHSELNLSSLELGDSALYFCASSVAGLAGNEQFFGPGTRLTVL.

The chain carries TRBV20-1 and TRBJ1-5; 9 bases are a match to TRBD1. The CDR3 covers 19 residues. Germline CDR1 and CDR2: DFQATT and SNEGSKA (reference sequence). Trimming cost V 1 base and J 4 bases; bases outside gene matches: 17. CDR3 protein: CSARGLQGASRDRNQPQHF. The CDR3 DNA sequence: TGCAGTGCTAGAGGTCTACAGGGGGCTTCACGTGATCGTAATCAGCCCCAGCATTTT.

Ten or more counts support this clonotype. The chain joins TRBV7-8 to TRBJ2-2; 13 bases match TRBD2. The CDR3 sequence is 17 residues long. Germline V CDR1 and CDR2: SGHVS, FQNEAQ. Losses at the gene ends were 3 bases for V and 0 bases for J; bases not matched to a gene: 1. CDR3 in DNA: TGTGCCAGCAGCTTCGGACTAGCGGGGGCGAACACCGGGGAGCTGTTTTTT. Protein sequence: CASSFGLAGANTGELFF. The full variable domain, its missing parts supplied by reference TRBV7-8 and TRBJ2-2, is GAGVSQSPRYKVAKRGQDVALRCDPISGHVSLFWYQQALGQGPEFLTYFQNEAQLDKSGLPSDRFFAERPEGSVSTLKIQRTQQEDSAVYLCASSFGLAGANTGELFFGEGSRLTVL.

This clonotype was detected ten times or more. One junction end does not reproduce the germline sequence, and a read error may be involved. The chain links TRBV11-2 to TRBJ2-1; 7 nucleotides agree with TRBD1. Germline assignment: CDR1 SGHAT and CDR2 FQNNGV. The CDR3 spans 12 residues. CDR3 region: CASSPDRLGRYF. DNA for the CDR3: TGTGCCAGCAGCCCGGACAGGTTGGGGCGGTACTTC. The full variable domain, in which reference TRBV11-2 and TRBJ2-1 provide the parts outside the CDR3, is EAGVAQSPRYKIIEKRQSVAFWCNPISGHATLYWYQQILGQGPKLLIQFQNNGVVDDSQLPKDRFSAERLKGVDSTLKIQPAKLEDSAVYLCASSPDRLGRYFGPGTRLTVL.

The chain links TRBV19 to TRBJ1-5, with no clear D. Deletions cut 6 bases from V and 0 bases from J, with 18 bases between. CDR3 length equals 17 residues. The V gene's germline CDR1 is LNHDA and CDR2 SQIVND (reference sequence). The CDR3 protein is CASSAKKALFSNQPQHF. CDR3 nucleotide sequence: TGTGCCAGTAGCGCCAAGAAAGCCCTATTTAGCAATCAGCCCCAGCATTTT.

The chain is built from TRBV20-1 and TRBJ2-7; D is uncertain. V was trimmed by 5 bases and J by 0 bases, leaving 14 bases between them. CDR1 is DFQATT and CDR2 is SNEGSKA in the germline V gene (reference sequence). CDR3 size: 14 residues. The CDR3 here is CSAPSSTSSYEQYV. CDR3 DNA sequence: TGCAGTGCTCCTAGTTCTACGAGCTCCTACGAGCAGTACGTC.

The CDR3 bases are TGTGCCAGCAGTAAACCAGGGGATAATTCACCCCTCCACTTT. This gives the protein CASSKPGDNSPLHF. The chain combines TRBV6-5 with TRBJ1-6, with D possibly TRBD1 on 6 matching bases. Germline-derived CDR1 and CDR2 are MNHEY and SVGAGI. V was shortened by 5 bases and J by 5 bases, with 10 bases between the two germline ends. The CDR3 has 14 amino acids.